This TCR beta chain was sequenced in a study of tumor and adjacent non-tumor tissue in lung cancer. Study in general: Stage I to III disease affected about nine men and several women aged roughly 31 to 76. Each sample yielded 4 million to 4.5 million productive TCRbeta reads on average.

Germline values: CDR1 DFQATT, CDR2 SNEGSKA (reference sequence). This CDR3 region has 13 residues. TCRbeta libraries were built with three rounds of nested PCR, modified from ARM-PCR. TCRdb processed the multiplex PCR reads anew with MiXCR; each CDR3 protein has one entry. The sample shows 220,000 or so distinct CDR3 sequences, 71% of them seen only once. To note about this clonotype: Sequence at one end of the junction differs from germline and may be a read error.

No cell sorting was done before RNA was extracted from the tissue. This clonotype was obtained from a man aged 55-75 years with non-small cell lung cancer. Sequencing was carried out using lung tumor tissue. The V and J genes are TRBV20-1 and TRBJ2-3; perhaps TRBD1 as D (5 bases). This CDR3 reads CSARTASTDTQNF. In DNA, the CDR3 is TGCAGTGCTAGGACAGCGAGCACAGATACACAGAATTTT.